This T cell receptor (beta chain) was captured by sequencing in a study of cytomegalovirus exposure and HLA in healthy donors. Study results and limitations: The study recorded 160 or so TCR beta chains that were cytomegalovirus-associated. When a later analysis compared HLA-associated TCR beta chains with equally common others, the HLA-associated chains turned out to be more clonally expanded and to have lower generation probabilities.

PCR was performed using 60 Vbeta and 13 Jbeta primers. Here immunoSEQ multiplex PCR was the method, and the copy in TCRdb shows in-frame clones only, minus some. Altogether over 65,000 clones are present, 80% to 90% being singletons, with the ten largest covering around 3%. In germline, CDR1 is SGDLS, CDR2 YYNGEE. The CDR3 covers 16 residues. V gave up 0 bases and J gave up 3 bases; unmatched junction bases: 5. Worth noting for this clone: Its specificity is not known.

The origin of this receptor is a woman aged 25 to 39 in good health and CMV-seronegative. The sequenced material came from PBMCs. The V and J genes are TRBV9 and TRBJ2-2; the match to TRBD2 covers 7 bases. CDR3 amino acids: CASSVVSSGDTGELFF. The CDR3 nucleotides are TGTGCCAGCAGCGTAGTATCCAGCGGGGACACCGGGGAGCTGTTTTTT.